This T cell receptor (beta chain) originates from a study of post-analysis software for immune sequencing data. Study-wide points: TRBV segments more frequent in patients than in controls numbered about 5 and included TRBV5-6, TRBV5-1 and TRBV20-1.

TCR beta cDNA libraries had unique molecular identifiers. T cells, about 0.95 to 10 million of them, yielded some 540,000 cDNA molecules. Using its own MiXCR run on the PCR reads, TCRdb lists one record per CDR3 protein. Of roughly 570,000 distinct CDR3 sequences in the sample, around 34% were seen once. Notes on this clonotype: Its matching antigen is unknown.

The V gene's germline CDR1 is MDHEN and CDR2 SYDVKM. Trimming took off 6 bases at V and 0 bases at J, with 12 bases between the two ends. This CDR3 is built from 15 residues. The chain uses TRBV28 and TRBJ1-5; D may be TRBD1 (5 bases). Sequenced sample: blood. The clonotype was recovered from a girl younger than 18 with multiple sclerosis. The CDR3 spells CASSYPGTSNQPQHF. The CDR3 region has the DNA TGTGCCAGCAGCTATCCCGGGACTAGCAATCAGCCCCAGCATTTT.